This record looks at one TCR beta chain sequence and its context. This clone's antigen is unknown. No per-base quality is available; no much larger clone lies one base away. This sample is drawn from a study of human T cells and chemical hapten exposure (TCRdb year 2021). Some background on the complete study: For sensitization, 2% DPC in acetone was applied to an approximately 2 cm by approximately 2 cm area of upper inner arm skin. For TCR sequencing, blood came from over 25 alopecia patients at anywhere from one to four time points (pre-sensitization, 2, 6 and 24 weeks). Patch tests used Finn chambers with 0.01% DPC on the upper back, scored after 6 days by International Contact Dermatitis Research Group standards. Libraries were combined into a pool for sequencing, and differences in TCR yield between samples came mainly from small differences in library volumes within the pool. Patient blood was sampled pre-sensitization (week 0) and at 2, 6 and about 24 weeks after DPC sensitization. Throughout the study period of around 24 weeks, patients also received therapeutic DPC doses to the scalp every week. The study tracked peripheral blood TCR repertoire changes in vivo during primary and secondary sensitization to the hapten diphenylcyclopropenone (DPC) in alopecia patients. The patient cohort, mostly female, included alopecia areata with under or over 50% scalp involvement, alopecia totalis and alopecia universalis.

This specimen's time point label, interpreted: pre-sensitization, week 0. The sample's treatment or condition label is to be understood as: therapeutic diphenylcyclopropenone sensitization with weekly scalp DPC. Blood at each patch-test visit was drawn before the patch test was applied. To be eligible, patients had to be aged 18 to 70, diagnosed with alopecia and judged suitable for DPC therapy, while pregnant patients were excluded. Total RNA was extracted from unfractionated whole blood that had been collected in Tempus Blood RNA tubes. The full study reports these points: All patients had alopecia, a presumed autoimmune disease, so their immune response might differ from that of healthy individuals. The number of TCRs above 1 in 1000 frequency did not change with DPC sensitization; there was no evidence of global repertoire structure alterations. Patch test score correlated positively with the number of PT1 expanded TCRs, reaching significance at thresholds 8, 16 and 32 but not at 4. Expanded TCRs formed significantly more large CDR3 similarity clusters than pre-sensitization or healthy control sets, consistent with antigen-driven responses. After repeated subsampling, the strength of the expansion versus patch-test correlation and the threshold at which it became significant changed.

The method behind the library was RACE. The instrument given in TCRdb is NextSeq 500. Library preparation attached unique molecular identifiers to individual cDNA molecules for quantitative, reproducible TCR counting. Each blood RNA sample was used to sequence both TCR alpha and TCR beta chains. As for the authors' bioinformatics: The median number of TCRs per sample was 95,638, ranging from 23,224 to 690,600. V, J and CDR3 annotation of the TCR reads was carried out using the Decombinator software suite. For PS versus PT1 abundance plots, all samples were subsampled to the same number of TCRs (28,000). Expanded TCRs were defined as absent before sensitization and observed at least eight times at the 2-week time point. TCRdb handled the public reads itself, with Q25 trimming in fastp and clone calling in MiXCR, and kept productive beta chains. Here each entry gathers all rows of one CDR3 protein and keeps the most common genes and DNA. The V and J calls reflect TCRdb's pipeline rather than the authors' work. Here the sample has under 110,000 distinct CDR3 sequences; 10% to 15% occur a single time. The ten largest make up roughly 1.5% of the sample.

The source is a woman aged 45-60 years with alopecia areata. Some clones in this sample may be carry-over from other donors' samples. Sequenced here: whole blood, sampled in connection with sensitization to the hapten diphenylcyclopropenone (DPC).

The CDR3 sequence is CASRLDRYNEQFF. Read as DNA, the sequence is TGTGCCAGCAGATTGGACAGATACAATGAGCAGTTCTTC. This chain joins TRBV7-2 to TRBJ2-1; TRBD1 might be the D gene, on 6 matching bases. The CDR3 runs 13 amino acids, cysteine and phenylalanine included. Only the CDR3 DNA stays, 39 bases, in frame from base 1. V loses 6 bases, J loses 4 bases, and the germline ends lie 10 bases apart. CDR1 and CDR2 were assigned from the germline V gene as SGHTA and FQGNSA.